The 32 T cell receptor beta chains reported below all come from one sample, sequenced in a study of blood T cells in healthy people across ages. Through a sample-barcoded 5' primer and a J-beta primer mix, a second PCR was run for roughly 6 to 12 cycles. TCRdb called the 5' RACE reads again in MiXCR, with one record for every CDR3 protein. The sample carries some 700,000 distinct CDR3 sequences, roughly two fifths recorded once. Specimen: blood. These receptors were collected from a woman aged 55 to 70 in good health.

This clonotype has at least ten counts. The genes are TRBV7-8 and TRBJ2-3; 9 bases agree with TRBD2. Trimming took 3 bases from V and 2 from J; bases not matched to a gene: 3. The germline V gene encodes CDR1 SGHVS and CDR2 FQNEAQ. This CDR3 has 15 amino acids. The CDR3 region is CASSLGGGATDTQYF. CDR3 in DNA: TGTGCCAGCAGCTTGGGCGGGGGGGCCACAGATACGCAGTATTTT.

This chain joins TRBV7-9 and TRBJ1-1; possibly TRBD1 for D (6 bases). In germline, CDR1 is SEHNR, CDR2 FQNEAQ (reference sequence). The CDR3 is made up of 13 amino acids. Trimming shortened V by 8 bases and J by 0 bases, and 10 bases separated the two germline ends. Here the CDR3 reads CASLQGLNTEAFF. In DNA form, the CDR3 reads TGTGCCAGCCTACAGGGATTGAACACTGAAGCTTTCTTT.

This clonotype was counted at least ten times. The chain is built from TRBV4-1 and TRBJ2-1; 7 positions match TRBD1. The CDR3 consists of 17 residues. Germline V gene sequence: CDR1 MGHRA, CDR2 YSYEKL. V shed 0 bases and J 0 bases; nucleotides not matched to a gene: 5. The CDR3 region has the DNA TGCGCCAGCAGCCAAGATAGGGGACAGAGCTCCTACAATGAGCAGTTCTTC. Translating gives CASSQDRGQSSYNEQFF.

The chain combines TRBV7-3 with TRBJ2-3; D is unclear. Trimming left V 1 base short and J 8 bases short, with 7 bases between. This CDR3 contains 12 residues. Looked up from germline, CDR1 is SGHTA and CDR2 is FQGTGA. The chain's CDR3 is CASSLSVGTQYF. The CDR3 nucleotides read TGTGCCAGCAGCTTAAGCGTGGGTACGCAGTATTTT.

This clonotype showed up just a few times. In DNA, the CDR3 is TGTGCCAGCAGCCTTCCGACAGCGGGAGGACACACCGGGGAGCTGTTTTTT. Its protein product is CASSLPTAGGHTGELFF. The chain carries TRBV6-2 or TRBV6-3 and TRBJ2-2; 9 bases are shared with TRBD2. V lost 6 bases and J lost 3; bases outside the gene matches: 11. The CDR3 totals 17 residues. CDR1 MNHEY and CDR2 SVGEGT come from the germline V gene.

About this clonotype itself: One end of the junction does not line up with germline, which may come from a read error. The V and J genes are TRBV5-1 and TRBJ2-5, with D perhaps given as TRBD1 or TRBD2 (6 bases each). The CDR3 length is 15 residues. CDR1 and CDR2 from the germline V gene are SGHRS and YFSETQ. CDR3 protein: CAGSFGGPGGETQYF. The CDR3 region has the DNA TGCGCCGGCAGCTTCGGGGGCCCTGGGGGAGAGACCCAGTACTTC.

The chain carries TRBV6-2 or TRBV6-3 and TRBJ2-5, with D unclear. Trimming took off 6 bases at V and 5 bases at J, with 16 bases between the two ends. The CDR3 loop spans 14 amino acids. The germline V gene encodes CDR1 MNHEY and CDR2 SVGEGT. CDR3 nucleotides: TGTGCCAGCAGCTCCGGCCCCCGTGGGGAGACCCAGTACTTC. This gives the protein CASSSGPRGETQYF.

The chain combines TRBV2 with TRBJ2-3, with 8 bases fitting TRBD2. Per germline, CDR1 SNHLY and CDR2 FYNNEI. V shed 4 bases and J 5 bases; nucleotides not matched to a gene: 14. This CDR3 region has 17 residues. The chain's CDR3 is CASSVMSGGLKGDTQYF. DNA of the CDR3: TGTGCCAGCAGTGTTATGTCGGGGGGGTTAAAGGGAGATACGCAGTATTTT.

This clonotype was counted between two and nine times. The J gene is TRBJ2-3, the V gene TRBV6-1; D is uncertain. This CDR3 has 15 residues. CDR1 is MNHNS, CDR2 SASEGT, per germline. V gave up 1 base and J gave up 6 bases, with 14 bases separating them. CDR3 DNA sequence: TGTGCCAGCAGTGAAGGGTGGGCGGTGGTGGATACGCAGTATTTT. Translating it yields CASSEGWAVVDTQYF.

The rearrangement links TRBV20-1 to TRBJ1-5; 8 bases are shared with TRBD1. The CDR3 is 14 residues long. Trimming at V came to 3 bases and at J to 2 bases, leaving 3 bases not matched to a gene. Looked up from germline, CDR1 is DFQATT and CDR2 is SNEGSKA (reference sequence). The DNA for the CDR3 is TGCAGTGCTAGTCTGACAGGGGGCAATCAGCCCCAGCATTTT. Encoded protein: CSASLTGGNQPQHF.

Concerning this clonotype: A clone one base away is much larger, so this may be a read error. V usage is TRBV7-2 and J usage is TRBJ2-5, with 9 nucleotides matching TRBD2. Germline V gene sequence: CDR1 SGHTA, CDR2 FQGNSA. The V segment lost 1 base and the J segment 11 bases; nucleotides outside the gene matches: 11. This CDR3 spans 15 amino acids. The CDR3 spells CASSLVSGGYNEQYF. The DNA for the CDR3 is TGTGCCAGCAGCTTAGTTAGCGGGGGCTACAATGAGCAGTACTTC.

The chain combines TRBV7-8 with TRBJ2-7; 16 bases are shared with TRBD2. CDR1 and CDR2 from the germline V gene are SGHVS and FQNEAQ. This CDR3 region has 17 residues. The J segment lost 0 bases and the V segment lost 8 bases, leaving 7 bases of the junction unmatched. CDR3 amino acids: CASSGTSGRESSYEQYF. The CDR3 DNA is TGTGCCAGCTCAGGGACTAGCGGGAGGGAGAGCTCCTACGAGCAGTACTTC.

The rearrangement links TRBV7-3 to TRBJ2-7; 8 bases line up with TRBD2. The junction had 12 bases not matched to a gene; V was cut back by 5 bases and J by 0 bases. The CDR3 is made up of 17 amino acids. Germline values: CDR1 SGHTA, CDR2 FQGTGA. CDR3 in DNA: TGTGCCAGCAGCGAACTAGGCGGGGGGATTTCCTCCTACGAGCAGTACTTC. It encodes CASSELGGGISSYEQYF. The full variable domain, rest sourced from reference TRBV7-3 and TRBJ2-7, is GAGVSQTPSNKVTEKGKYVELRCDPISGHTALYWYRQSLGQGPEFLIYFQGTGAADDSGLPNDRFFAVRPEGSVSTLKIQRTERGDSAVYLCASSELGGGISSYEQYFGPGTRLTVT.

This clonotype showed up many times. The chain is built from TRBV29-1 and TRBJ2-3; no reliable D call. With 6 bases removed from V and 5 bases from J, the gap between germline ends came to 0 bases. Germline values: CDR1 SQVTM, CDR2 ANQGSEA. The CDR3 runs 8 residues. The CDR3 DNA follows: TGCAGCGTAGATACGCAGTATTTT. Translation: CSVDTQYF.

The J gene is TRBJ2-1, the V gene TRBV28; D tentatively fits TRBD1 or TRBD2 (5 bases each). CDR1 and CDR2 (germline): MDHEN, SYDVKM. CDR3 size: 15 residues. Trimming removed 6 bases from V and 0 bases from J, with 12 bases in between. The CDR3 here is CASSQRTYSYNEQFF. As DNA, the CDR3 is TGTGCCAGCAGCCAGCGGACATACTCCTACAATGAGCAGTTCTTC.

This clonotype was observed a single time. This may be a read error: a much more frequent sequence differs by one nucleotide. The rearrangement joins TRBV5-1 to TRBJ2-1, with a tentative D call TRBD2 (7 bases). The CDR3 runs to 16 residues. V was trimmed by 4 bases and J by 6 bases, leaving 20 bases between them. Per the germline V gene, CDR1 is SGHRS and CDR2 is YFSETQ. The CDR3 region has the DNA TGCGCCAGCAGCCCCCCGGGGGGCGGAGATTGCAATGAGCAGTTCTTC. Translating gives CASSPPGGGDCNEQFF.

The V call is TRBV6-1, the J call TRBJ2-7; D remains unclear. The CDR3 consists of 12 residues. Germline V lookup: CDR1 MNHNS, CDR2 SASEGT. Trimming took 7 bases from V and 7 from J, leaving 14 bases between them. The CDR3 loop is CASIPNQREQYF. The CDR3 DNA reads as TGTGCCAGCATCCCGAATCAACGGGAGCAGTACTTC.

This chain connects TRBV20-1 to TRBJ2-6; D gene ambiguous. The CDR3 has 14 amino acids. Trimming removed 5 bases from V and 0 bases from J, with 8 bases in between. Germline CDR1 DFQATT, CDR2 SNEGSKA (reference sequence). CDR3 DNA sequence: TGCAGTGCTGTACTGGCCTCTGGGGCCAACGTCCTGACTTTC. Translated, it gives CSAVLASGANVLTF.

This clonotype was counted only a few times. The chain is built from TRBV11-1 and TRBJ2-6, with 9 nucleotides matching TRBD2. J lost 3 bases, V lost 0 bases, and 6 bases had no gene match. Germline V gives CDR1 SGHAT, CDR2 FQDESV (reference sequence). This CDR3 region has 18 residues. DNA of the CDR3: TGTGCCAGCAGCTTAGCATTAGCGGGAGCGAGTGGGGCCAACGTCCTGACTTTC. It is translated as CASSLALAGASGANVLTF. Complete variable domain (other parts from reference TRBV11-1 and TRBJ2-6): EAEVAQSPRYKITEKSQAVAFWCDPISGHATLYWYRQILGQGPELLVQFQDESVVDDSQLPKDRFSAERLKGVDSTLKIQPAELGDSAMYLCASSLALAGASGANVLTFGAGSRLTVL.

This clonotype was seen just once. The chain couples TRBV27 to TRBJ2-7, with TRBD1 matching 10 bases. Germline V gives CDR1 MNHEY, CDR2 SMNVEV (reference sequence). Losses at the gene ends were 8 bases for V and 0 bases for J; bases not matched to a gene: 7. The CDR3 covers 15 residues. The CDR3 reads CASGRDRGSSYEQYF. The CDR3 nucleotides are TGTGCCAGCGGTCGGGACAGGGGAAGCTCCTACGAGCAGTACTTC.

This chain uses TRBV28 with TRBJ2-7, with TRBD2 as a possible D gene (6 bases). Germline loops: CDR1 MDHEN, CDR2 SYDVKM. The CDR3 is 14 amino acids. Trimming removed 7 bases from V and 0 bases from J, with 13 bases in between. The CDR3 region is CASTPGTFSYEQYF. The CDR3 coding sequence is TGTGCCAGCACCCCGGGGACTTTCTCCTACGAGCAGTACTTC.

The chain has TRBV7-2 and TRBJ1-2, with 9 bases identical to TRBD1. CDR1 is SGHTA and CDR2 is FQGNSA in the germline V gene. The junction had 13 bases not matched to a gene; V was cut back by 5 bases and J by 0 bases. The CDR3 spans 18 residues. As DNA, the CDR3 is TGTGCCAGCAGCCCCCGGACAGGGGCCCCCTCAGCTAACTATGGCTACACCTTC. Amino acid sequence: CASSPRTGAPSANYGYTF.

In its sample, this clonotype was seen a few times. The V call is TRBV28, the J call TRBJ2-7; 12 bases match TRBD2. The CDR3 is made up of 16 amino acids. J was trimmed by 0 bases and V by 7 bases; bases with no gene match: 7. Germline loops: CDR1 MDHEN, CDR2 SYDVKM. This CDR3 is CASTSSGRDDSYEQYF. As DNA, the CDR3 is TGTGCCAGCACCTCTAGCGGGAGGGACGACTCCTACGAGCAGTACTTC.

V gene TRBV20-1 combines with J gene TRBJ2-7, with TRBD2 identical over 11 bases. The CDR3 runs 18 residues. Germline V lookup: CDR1 DFQATT, CDR2 SNEGSKA (reference sequence). V trimming: 5 bases; J trimming: 7 bases; junction bases outside the gene matches: 22. The CDR3 nucleotides read TGCAGTGCTCGAAAGGGACTAGCGGAGGGACCTTCCTACAATGAGCAGTACTTC. It translates to CSARKGLAEGPSYNEQYF.

The chain couples TRBV7-6 to TRBJ2-6; tentatively, D is TRBD2 (6 bases). V lost 5 bases to trimming and J lost 1 base, with 18 bases between them. The CDR3 has 18 residues. Germline CDR1 SGHVS, CDR2 FNYEAQ. CDR3 sequence: CASSPGGKGYSGANVLTF. CDR3 DNA: TGTGCCAGCAGCCCGGGCGGGAAGGGCTATTCTGGGGCCAACGTCCTGACTTTC.

With regard to this clonotype: A much larger clone lies a single base off, so this may be a read error. DNA of the CDR3: TGTGCCAGCAGTCTTGCACAGAGCAATGAAAAACTGTTTTTT. Its protein product is CASSLAQSNEKLFF. The chain has TRBV12-3 or TRBV12-4 and TRBJ1-4, with D uncertain. This CDR3 is built from 14 residues. Trimming took off 5 bases at V and 5 bases at J, with 12 bases between the two ends.

Only one count was recorded for this clonotype. The J gene is TRBJ2-6, the V gene TRBV6-5; D uncertain. The V gene's germline CDR1 is MNHEY and CDR2 SVGAGI. The CDR3 is made up of 14 amino acids. V lost 10 bases to trimming and J lost 1 base, with 11 bases between them. CDR3 in amino acids: CATYRHSGANVLTF. The CDR3 DNA follows: TGTGCCACCTACCGACATTCTGGGGCCAACGTCCTGACTTTC.

This clonotype has a handful of counts. The rearrangement links TRBV29-1 to TRBJ2-3; tentatively, D is TRBD1 (6 bases). Germline CDR1 and CDR2: SQVTM and ANQGSEA. This CDR3 is built from 17 residues. V was shortened by 6 bases and J by 1 base, with 23 bases between the two germline ends. In DNA form, the CDR3 reads TGCAGCGTGGACTGGTTGTATAGGGGGTACGGCACAGATACGCAGTATTTT. Amino acids: CSVDWLYRGYGTDTQYF.

This clonotype was observed a few times. The chain employs TRBV28 and TRBJ2-7, with 10 bases identical to TRBD2. Germline CDR1 is MDHEN and CDR2 is SYDVKM. This CDR3 has 16 amino acids. The ends lost 6 bases at V and 3 bases at J; junction bases unmatched: 11. The CDR3 sequence is CASRSFGLAGDYEQYF. Written as DNA, the CDR3 is TGTGCCAGCAGGAGTTTCGGGCTAGCGGGGGACTACGAGCAGTACTTC.

The rearrangement links TRBV28 to TRBJ2-5, with TRBD2 identical over 13 bases. The CDR3 has 15 residues. After removal of 5 bases from V and 4 bases from J, the junction contained 4 bases not matched to a gene. CDR1 is MDHEN, CDR2 SYDVKM, per germline. CDR3 residues: CASSQGLAGRETQYF. In nucleotides, the CDR3 is TGTGCCAGCAGTCAGGGACTAGCGGGACGAGAGACCCAGTACTTC.

The chain is built from TRBV12-3 or TRBV12-4 and TRBJ2-7; D remains ambiguous. This CDR3 is 17 amino acids long. V was trimmed by 1 base and J by 1 base, leaving 17 bases between them. This CDR3 reads CASSLVPLTAQSYEQYF. The CDR3 DNA reads TGTGCCAGCAGTTTAGTCCCCCTGACGGCCCAGTCCTACGAGCAGTACTTC.

This clonotype was seen a handful of times. The V gene is TRBV6-5, the J gene TRBJ2-7; 7 bases align to TRBD2. This CDR3 has 15 amino acids. Germline CDR1 reads MNHEY; CDR2 reads SVGAGI. Trimming cost V 6 bases and J 2 bases; bases outside gene matches: 10. CDR3 DNA sequence: TGTGCCAGCAGGCCTACTAGCGACCTAACCTACGAGCAGTACTTC. Translation gives CASRPTSDLTYEQYF.